Shown below are 21 T cell receptor beta chains from a single sample sequenced in a study of beta chain features in type 1 diabetes. The study reverse transcribed the entire isolated RNA, so it sequenced expressed TCRB transcripts. Generated by immunoSEQ multiplex PCR, the TCRdb table keeps only in-frame clones and is missing some. The table has 970,000 or so clones, roughly 16% seen once. The sample was naive CD4+ T cells from blood. The receptors were sampled from a young woman in good health.

The V call is TRBV28, the J call TRBJ1-4; D might be TRBD1 (6 bases). V was shortened by 3 bases and J by 3 bases, with 17 bases between the two germline ends. The CDR3 is 17 amino acids. Germline assignment: CDR1 MDHEN and CDR2 SYDVKM. The CDR3: CASSFPLGQGSNEKLFF. CDR3 DNA sequence: TGTGCCAGCAGTTTCCCCCTCGGGCAGGGGTCTAATGAAAAACTGTTTTTT.

The chain combines TRBV18 with TRBJ1-1, with D maybe TRBD1 (5 bases). The ends were cut back, 4 bases at V and 3 bases at J, with 18 bases in the middle. Germline-derived CDR1 and CDR2 are KGHSH and LQKENI. This CDR3 spans 16 amino acids. The CDR3 region is CASSLLPGRRDTEAFF. The DNA of the CDR3 is TGTGCCAGCTCACTATTACCGGGACGGAGGGACACTGAAGCTTTCTTT.

The chain uses TRBV7-2 and TRBJ2-4; a possible D gene is TRBD2 (6 bases). The V end lost 5 bases, the J end lost 1 base, and 12 bases lay between the germline ends. The CDR3 sequence is 15 residues long. Germline CDR1 is SGHTA and CDR2 is FQGNSA. CDR3 region: CASSRDSAAKNIQYF. The CDR3 bases are TGTGCCAGCAGCCGGGACTCCGCGGCCAAAAACATTCAGTACTTC. Full variable domain (rest looked up from reference TRBV7-2 and TRBJ2-4): GAGVSQSPSNKVTEKGKDVELRCDPISGHTALYWYRQSLGQGLEFLIYFQGNSAPDKSGLPSDRFSAERTGGSVSTLTIQRTQQEDSAVYLCASSRDSAAKNIQYFGAGTRLSVL.

This clone occurred once. The chain has TRBV12-5 and TRBJ2-7, with TRBD2 identical over 9 bases. The V gene end was trimmed by 10 bases and the J gene end by 0 bases; junction bases not matched to a gene: 7. Germline CDR1 and CDR2: LGHNT and FRNRAP. This CDR3 is 14 amino acids long. As DNA, the CDR3 is TGTGCTACCGCCTTTAGCGGGAGCTCCTACGAGCAGTACTTC. It specifies CATAFSGSSYEQYF.

The V and J genes are TRBV6-6 and TRBJ1-2; perhaps TRBD1 as D (5 bases). Between the trimmed V and J ends, which lost 7 bases and 2 bases, there was a span of 11 bases. The CDR3 spans 13 residues. Germline V gene data show CDR1 as MNHNY and CDR2 as SVGAGI (reference sequence). The CDR3, as DNA: TGTGCCAGCAAGAGGGGACGGAACTATGGCTACACCTTC. Protein product: CASKRGRNYGYTF.

This clone has only one observation. The chain has TRBV18 and TRBJ1-3; D call uncertain. The CDR3 loop spans 15 amino acids. The V end lost 0 bases, the J end lost 0 bases, and 6 bases lay between the germline ends. Germline CDR1 reads KGHSH; CDR2 reads LQKENI. The CDR3 spells CASSPPVYSGNTIYF. The CDR3, as DNA: TGTGCCAGCTCACCACCTGTCTACTCTGGAAACACCATATATTTT.

This clone was counted only a few times. This chain uses TRBV5-6 with TRBJ2-5; no clear D. The germline V gene has CDR1 SGHDT and CDR2 YYEEEE. Trimming left V 0 bases short and J 1 base short, with 13 bases between. The CDR3 contains 16 residues. CDR3 in amino acids: CASSLVISSIQETQYF. DNA for the CDR3: TGTGCCAGCAGCTTGGTTATTTCCAGCATCCAAGAGACCCAGTACTTC.

This chain joins TRBV6-1 and TRBJ2-2, with 7 bases aligning to TRBD1. The CDR3 contains 16 residues. Looked up from germline, CDR1 is MNHNS and CDR2 is SASEGT. V was clipped by 4 bases and J by 4 bases; unmatched bases: 9. This CDR3 reads CASSAPRGQVTGELFF. DNA for the CDR3: TGTGCCAGCAGTGCCCCTAGGGGGCAAGTCACCGGGGAGCTGTTTTTT.

The chain joins TRBV4-3 to TRBJ2-5, with 8 bases aligning to TRBD2. Germline V gene lookup returns CDR1 LGHNA and CDR2 YSLEER. The CDR3 length is 15 residues. The junction had 6 bases not matched to a gene; V was cut back by 5 bases and J by 1 base. The CDR3 spells CASSRAGTSQETQYF. The CDR3 nucleotides read TGCGCCAGCAGCAGAGCCGGGACTAGCCAAGAGACCCAGTACTTC.

The table lists this clone with a few counts. The chain carries TRBV4-3 and TRBJ2-3, with 7 bases identical to TRBD2. The germline CDR1 and CDR2 sequences are LGHNA and YSLEER. This CDR3 is built from 22 residues. Losses at the gene ends were 0 bases for V and 2 bases for J; bases not matched to a gene: 23. The CDR3 is CASSQDRAGVFGSLTNTDTQYF. DNA of the CDR3: TGCGCCAGCAGCCAAGATAGGGCGGGAGTTTTTGGGTCCCTTACGAACACAGATACGCAGTATTTT.

This clone has a handful of counts. The sample has other DNA sequences that encode this CDR3 too. The chain joins TRBV5-4 to TRBJ2-2; TRBD2 matches at 11 bases. The CDR3 runs to 17 residues. Trimming removed 0 bases from V and 2 bases from J; junction bases left unmatched: 3. Germline V gene data show CDR1 as SGHNT and CDR2 as YYREEE (reference sequence). Here the CDR3 DNA reads TGTGCCAGCAGCTTGGGACTAGCGGGACCTAACACCGGGGAGCTGTTTTTT. This gives the protein CASSLGLAGPNTGELFF.

This clone has only a few counts. J is TRBJ2-1 and V is TRBV7-3; possibly TRBD1 or TRBD2 for D (6 bases each). V dropped 4 bases and J dropped 4 bases, with 17 bases sitting between them. Germline assignment: CDR1 SGHTA and CDR2 FQGTGA. CDR3 size: 16 residues. The CDR3 nucleotides read TGTGCCAGCAGCTCCTACCCGGGGGCAGGGTACAATGAGCAGTTCTTC. Translation: CASSSYPGAGYNEQFF.

In nucleotides, the CDR3 is TGTGCCAGCAGCCCGGCCGGGCGCCTCCATGAAAAACTGTTTTTT. Translating it yields CASSPAGRLHEKLFF. The gene calls are TRBV28 and TRBJ1-4; D not certain. The CDR3 has 15 residues. Germline loops: CDR1 MDHEN, CDR2 SYDVKM. Deletions cut 6 bases from V and 6 bases from J, with 17 bases between.

The DNA for the CDR3 is TGTGCCAGCAGCTTGGGGGCCGGGGCCGTCTTCTCTGGAAACACCATATATTTT. Amino acids: CASSLGAGAVFSGNTIYF. The genes are TRBV7-6 and TRBJ1-3, with D perhaps matching TRBD1 (6 bases). The CDR3 consists of 18 residues. V lost 3 bases and J 0 bases, leaving 18 bases between the germline ends. Germline V gives CDR1 SGHVS, CDR2 FNYEAQ. The entire variable domain, with the rest obtained from reference TRBV7-6 and TRBJ1-3, is as follows: GAGVSQSPRYKVTKRGQDVALRCDPISGHVSLYWYRQALGQGPEFLTYFNYEAQQDKSGLPNDRFSAERPEGSISTLTIQRTEQRDSAMYRCASSLGAGAVFSGNTIYFGEGSWLTVV.

About this clone: This CDR3 is also generated by other DNA sequences in the sample. The chain couples TRBV2 to TRBJ1-1, with D possibly being TRBD1 (5 bases). Germline V lookup: CDR1 SNHLY, CDR2 FYNNEI. This CDR3 region has 13 residues. Deletions cut 4 bases from V and 2 bases from J, with 8 bases between. The CDR3 bases are TGTGCCAGCAGTGTCCAGGGAAACACTGAAGCTTTCTTT. Translated, it gives CASSVQGNTEAFF.

This clone has a handful of counts. The chain links TRBV6-6 to TRBJ2-7, with D hard to call. The CDR3 has 12 amino acids. V lost 0 bases and J lost 6, with 6 bases in between. CDR1 is MNHNY, CDR2 SVGAGI, per germline (reference sequence). CDR3 in DNA: TGTGCCAGCAGTTACTCAAACAGCGAGCAGTACTTC. Amino acids: CASSYSNSEQYF.

The chain couples TRBV6-7 to TRBJ1-5; no definite D call. TRBV6-7 is annotated as an ORF whose role is uncertain. CDR3 size: 11 residues. V lost 4 bases and J lost 5, with 3 bases in between. For the CDR3, the DNA is TGTGCCAGCAGTTTTGATCAGCCCCAGCATTTT. Its translation: CASSFDQPQHF.

Only a few counts were recorded for this clone. Here the CDR3 DNA reads TGTGCCATCAGTGAGCGTGGGGACTATGAAGCTTTCTTT. The encoded protein is CAISERGDYEAFF. The chain couples TRBV10-3 to TRBJ1-1; D possibly corresponds to TRBD1 (5 bases). Germline V lookup: CDR1 ENHRY, CDR2 SYGVKD. With 2 bases removed from V and 7 bases from J, the gap between germline ends came to 11 bases. The CDR3 covers 13 residues.

The chain carries TRBV7-8 and TRBJ2-3; unclear D gene. Germline V gives CDR1 SGHVS, CDR2 FQNEAQ. The V gene lost 3 bases and the J gene lost 0 bases, with 10 bases spanning the gap. The CDR3 is 15 amino acids. In DNA form, the CDR3 reads TGTGCCAGCAGCTTCACGGTGGGGAGCACAGATACGCAGTATTTT. Amino acids: CASSFTVGSTDTQYF.

This clone was counted only a few times. The genes are TRBV19 and TRBJ2-3; maybe TRBD2 (6 bases). Germline V gives CDR1 LNHDA, CDR2 SQIVND (reference sequence). The V end was cut by 3 bases, the J end by 3 bases, with 13 bases between. There are 15 residues in the CDR3. The DNA of the CDR3 is TGTGCCAGTAGTATGACTAGTATCAGAACAGATACGCAGTATTTT. This gives the protein CASSMTSIRTDTQYF.

This clone was seen a few times. The rearrangement joins TRBV15 to TRBJ2-1; TRBD2 matches 13 bases. J lost 6 bases, V lost 3 bases, and 11 bases had no gene match. Germline lookup yields CDR1 LNHNV and CDR2 YYDKDF (reference sequence). CDR3 size: 18 residues. The CDR3 coding sequence is TGTGCCACCAGCAGTCCGACTAGCGGGAGGTTGGGCGGCAATGAGCAGTTCTTC. Protein sequence: CATSSPTSGRLGGNEQFF.